These 11 T cell receptor beta chains were all obtained from the same sample, sequenced in a study of Ad26.COV2.S vaccination and SARS-CoV-2 variants (dated by TCRdb to the early 2020s). The sample's treatment or condition label, decoded: some 20 received Ad26.COV2.S at low or high dose, single or two shots; 5 received placebo; per-sample allocation not given. Repertoires of vaccine and placebo recipients were sequenced from samples collected on day 63 after the first injection. Receptors were amplified or captured by the immunoSEQ multiplex PCR assay. TCRdb carries this immuneACCESS record with in-frame sequences only. Its versions omit some clonotypes, under half of them owing to an unresolved V gene in the studies checked, with the rest unexplained. For this sample there are 320,000 or so clones; approximately 87% appear just once. The ten largest clones take up 4.5% to 5.5% of the sample. Material: peripheral blood, obtained in a trial of Ad26.COV2.S vaccine versus placebo. Source of these receptors: a person aged 18 to 65 who received the Ad26.COV2.S COVID-19 vaccine or a placebo.

This clone has a handful of counts. The chain combines TRBV9 with TRBJ1-2, with D hard to call. The germline V gene has CDR1 SGDLS and CDR2 YYNGEE. V lost 4 bases to trimming and J lost 7 bases, with 17 bases between them. This CDR3 has 14 amino acids. CDR3 sequence: CASSPPPGVRGYTF. The CDR3 DNA is TGTGCCAGCAGCCCACCTCCAGGAGTCCGTGGCTACACCTTC. Supplemented by reference TRBV9 and TRBJ1-2, the full variable domain reads DSGVTQTPKHLITATGQRVTLRCSPRSGDLSVYWYQQSLDQGLQFLIQYYNGEERAKGNILERFSAQQFPDLHSELNLSSLELGDSALYFCASSPPPGVRGYTFGSGTRLTVV.

The CDR3 coding sequence is TGTGCCACCAGTGTAGGGGGGACTAGGGGAGGTAATGAGCAGTTCTTC. It codes for CATSVGGTRGGNEQFF. J is TRBJ2-1 and V is TRBV24-1, with 8 bases aligning to TRBD2. V was clipped by 5 bases and J by 7 bases; unmatched bases: 12. The CDR3 length is 16 residues. Germline V CDR1 and CDR2: KGHDR, SFDVKD.

The rearrangement uses TRBV6-5 and TRBJ2-5; tentatively, D is TRBD2 (6 bases). V lost 11 bases and J lost 5, with 15 bases in between. This CDR3 has 12 residues. Germline CDR1 and CDR2: MNHEY and SVGAGI. The CDR3 coding sequence is TGTGCCGGCGGGGCCCTGTTGGAGACCCAGTACTTC. It specifies CAGGALLETQYF.

This clone was observed once. The chain has TRBV30 and TRBJ1-3, with unresolved D. The germline V gene encodes CDR1 GTSNPN and CDR2 SVGIG (reference sequence). Trimming cost V 0 bases and J 4 bases, with 13 bases left between them. The CDR3 spans 15 residues. The CDR3 region has the DNA TGTGCCTGGAGTGTACCCAGGAGAGGAGGAAACACCATATATTTT. Protein product: CAWSVPRRGGNTIYF.

J is TRBJ1-1 and V is TRBV19; D is possibly TRBD1 (6 bases). The V gene lost 5 bases and the J gene lost 5 bases, with 15 bases spanning the gap. This CDR3 contains 14 residues. Germline CDR1 and CDR2: LNHDA and SQIVND (reference sequence). The CDR3 DNA follows: TGTGCCAGTAGTCGTACAGGGAGGGAGACTGAAGCTTTCTTT. It encodes CASSRTGRETEAFF.

CDR3 in amino acids: CASSEDDQETQYF. CDR3 DNA sequence: TGTGCCAGCAGTGAAGATGACCAAGAGACCCAGTACTTC. V usage is TRBV6-1 and J usage is TRBJ2-5; D gene uncertain. V gave up 1 base and J gave up 0 bases, with 3 bases separating them. The CDR3 is made up of 13 amino acids. Germline loops: CDR1 MNHNS, CDR2 SASEGT.

This chain joins TRBV10-3 and TRBJ2-5; D gene uncertain. CDR1 and CDR2 from the germline V gene are ENHRY and SYGVKD. The CDR3 length is 13 residues. The ends were cut back, 4 bases at V and 3 bases at J, with 9 bases in the middle. CDR3: CAISVAPKETQYF. CDR3 in DNA: TGTGCCATCAGTGTGGCGCCAAAAGAGACCCAGTACTTC.

The chain joins TRBV6-5 to TRBJ1-1; no clear D gene. V was cut by 11 bases and J by 6 bases, with 22 bases left in between. Germline V gene data show CDR1 as MNHEY and CDR2 as SVGAGI. The CDR3 loop spans 14 amino acids. In nucleotides, the CDR3 is TGTGCCGCTACATCTTGGAGCGGCGCTCCTGAAGCTTTCTTT. Its translation is CAATSWSGAPEAFF.

This clone was seen once. The gene calls are TRBV2 and TRBJ1-2; tentative D call: TRBD1 (6 bases). The CDR3 length is 12 residues. Trimming cost V 7 bases and J 7 bases, with 13 bases left between them. Germline V CDR1 and CDR2: SNHLY, FYNNEI. In nucleotides, the CDR3 is TGTGCCAGCAACAGGGATTTGAGTGGCTACACCTTC. Translating gives CASNRDLSGYTF.

The chain has TRBV6-1 and TRBJ1-1; D is perhaps TRBD1 (6 bases). In germline, CDR1 is MNHNS, CDR2 SASEGT. The CDR3 is made up of 18 amino acids. The ends were cut back, 2 bases at V and 1 base at J, with 20 bases in the middle. The chain's CDR3 is CASSEQGQGAAGNTEAFF. The CDR3 nucleotides are TGTGCCAGCAGTGAACAGGGGCAGGGCGCAGCCGGGAACACTGAAGCTTTCTTT.

The CDR3 nucleotides read TGTGCCAGCAGTAGCCGCAACAGTGACAATGAGCAGTTCTTC. It specifies CASSSRNSDNEQFF. The rearrangement joins TRBV3-1 (or the pseudogene TRBV3-2) to TRBJ2-1; D is undetermined. The V end lost 6 bases, the J end lost 5 bases, and 14 bases lay between the germline ends. The length of the CDR3 is 14 residues. CDR1 and CDR2 (germline): LGHDT, YNNKEL (reference sequence).